Here is one T cell receptor beta chain with its context. These data come from a study of blood T cell repertoires in COVID-19. Background on the study: In each case, the material was cDNA or gDNA derived from T cells, B-cell-depleted T cells, or PBMCs.

Germline lookup yields CDR1 DFQATT and CDR2 SNEGSKA (reference sequence). The CDR3 sequence is 13 residues long. Trimming removed 3 bases from V and 3 bases from J, with 9 bases in between. Per the authors' pipeline: Cell counts per sample came from amplifying reference gene primers. Produced via immunoSEQ multiplex PCR; TCRdb's table is partial and in-frame only. D and trimming were read from the DNA, whereas the V and J calls and clone size are those reported in that table. The table records about 260,000 clones, roughly 88% of them present only once. The sample consisted of peripheral blood. The receptor comes from a woman between 70 and 85 years old with COVID-19, enrolled during active disease. This chain connects TRBV20-1 to TRBJ1-5; D is undetermined. The CDR3 DNA reads TGCAGTGCTAGTTTCGCGGTCAATCAGCCCCAGCATTTT. Translating gives CSASFAVNQPQHF.